This T cell receptor (beta chain) comes out of a study of cytomegalovirus exposure and HLA in healthy donors. Study-wide background: Some 80 million unique TCRs from HLA-typed donors were held in an early data release.

PCR involved 60 Vbeta and 13 Jbeta primers. Clones were read by immunoSEQ multiplex PCR, and TCRdb kept only the in-frame ones, dropping some. The sample lists around 190,000 clones, around 88% occurring once. CDR1 and CDR2 from the germline V gene are SGHDT and YYEEEE. CDR3 length equals 16 residues. V was trimmed by 0 bases and J by 1 base, leaving 11 bases between them. The rearrangement uses TRBV5-6 and TRBJ1-5, with D uncertain. The sequence was obtained from a man in his forties in good health and CMV-seropositive. The source material was PBMCs. CDR3 DNA: TGTGCCAGCAGCTTGGGACGGGGAGACAGCAATCAGCCCCAGCATTTT. It translates to CASSLGRGDSNQPQHF.